This T cell receptor beta chain was identified during a study of OX40 agonist ivuxolimab in advanced cancers. Overall study context: It was ivuxolimab, an agonistic anti-OX40 (CD134) antibody, that patients were treated with. Overall study results and limits: Patients who responded partially at 0.1-3.0 mg/kg showed clonal expansion ranking among the lowest.

Germline V gene data show CDR1 as SGHVS and CDR2 as FQNEAQ. The length of the CDR3 is 17 residues. Between the trimmed V and J ends, which lost 8 bases and 1 base, there was a span of 23 bases. Profiling relied on immunoSEQ multiplex PCR, and the TCRdb table lists in-frame clones only, not all of them. The profile shows about 55,000 clones, over 75% of them singletons. Points on this clone: The target antigen is unknown.

The rearrangement joins TRBV7-8 to TRBJ1-1; TRBD1 is a possible D gene (6 bases). The sequence derives from an adult with an advanced solid tumor such as melanoma, head and neck, liver or kidney cancer. This specimen was CD4+ or CD8+ T cells sorted from blood, taken in a trial of the OX40 agonist ivuxolimab. The CDR3, as DNA: TGTGCCAGCCGACCTGTGGGGGGCGCGGCTAAGAACACTGAAGCTTTCTTT. The encoded protein is CASRPVGGAAKNTEAFF.